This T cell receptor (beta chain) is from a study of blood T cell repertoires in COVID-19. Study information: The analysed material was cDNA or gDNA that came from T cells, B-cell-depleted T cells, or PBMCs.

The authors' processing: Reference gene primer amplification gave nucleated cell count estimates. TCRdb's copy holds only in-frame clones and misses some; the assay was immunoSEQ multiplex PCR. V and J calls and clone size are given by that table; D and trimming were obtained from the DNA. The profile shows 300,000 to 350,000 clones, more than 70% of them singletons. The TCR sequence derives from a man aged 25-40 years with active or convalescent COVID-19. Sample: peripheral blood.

The CDR3 sequence: CSARQGSEKLFF. The CDR3, as DNA: TGCAGCGCCCGACAGGGCTCTGAAAAACTGTTTTTT. The V gene is TRBV29-1, the J gene TRBJ1-4; 7 bases agree with TRBD1. This CDR3 contains 12 residues. The J segment lost 7 bases and the V segment lost 7 bases, leaving 6 bases of the junction unmatched. Per germline, CDR1 SQVTM and CDR2 ANQGSEA. Complete variable domain (other parts from reference TRBV29-1 and TRBJ1-4): SAVISQKPSRDICQRGTSLTIQCQVDSQVTMMFWYRQQPGQSLTLIATANQGSEATYESGFVIDKFPISRPNLTFSTLTVSNMSPEDSSIYLCSARQGSEKLFFGSGTQLSVL.